This TCR beta chain was found in a study of beta chain features in type 1 diabetes. Study in general: Sorted cells numbering some 110 million were examined across all samples.

cDNA synthesis used the whole RNA isolate, giving expressed TCRB sequences. Profiling relied on immunoSEQ multiplex PCR, and the TCRdb table lists in-frame clones only, not all of them. The sample lists roughly 300,000 clones, around 8% seen once, with 0.44% in the top ten. CDR3 length: 15 amino acids. V lost 1 base and J lost 4, with 14 bases in between. The germline gives CDR1 SEHNR, CDR2 FQNEAQ (reference sequence). Regarding this clone: The target antigen is unknown.

Study-wide results and limits: Unsettled here was the matter of whether HLA type influences TCRB rearrangement. Patients and controls would share equally any PCR tilt toward shorter templates.

This clonotype was sampled from a woman in her late teens or twenties in good health. Sample: central memory CD4+ T cells from blood. The V and J genes are TRBV7-9 and TRBJ2-7; the D gene could be TRBD1 or TRBD2 (6 bases each). The CDR3 loop reads CASSLVNGGLYEQYF. The CDR3, as DNA: TGTGCCAGCAGCTTAGTAAATGGGGGGCTTTACGAGCAGTACTTC.